This TCR beta chain was sequenced for a study of blood T cell dynamics during melanoma immunotherapy. Stated time point: pre-treatment baseline. Patients with prior systemic cancer treatment, concomitant immunosuppressants, or other active malignancies were excluded. Every bulk PBMC sample received the same 350 ng of DNA. The table came from immunoSEQ multiplex PCR; TCRdb's copy has only in-frame clones and leaves some out. The repertoire has 3,500 to 5,000 clones, approximately 80% of them found once; the top ten carry around 14%. Trimming removed 0 bases from V and 8 bases from J, with 17 bases in between. Germline assignment: CDR1 SGHDN and CDR2 FVKESK. This CDR3 contains 16 residues.

The receptor comes from a human donor with melanoma. Specimen: blood, collected from a patient treated with checkpoint blockade. The chain recombines TRBV14 with TRBJ2-1; maybe TRBD1 (6 bases). The CDR3: CASSQDWQGLFDEQFF. As DNA, the CDR3 is TGTGCCAGCAGCCAAGATTGGCAGGGGCTATTCGATGAGCAGTTCTTC. Supplemented by reference TRBV14 and TRBJ2-1, the full variable domain reads EAGVTQFPSHSVIEKGQTVTLRCDPISGHDNLYWYRRVMGKEIKFLLHFVKESKQDESGMPNNRFLAERTGGTYSTLKVQPAELEDSGVYFCASSQDWQGLFDEQFFGPGTRLTVL.